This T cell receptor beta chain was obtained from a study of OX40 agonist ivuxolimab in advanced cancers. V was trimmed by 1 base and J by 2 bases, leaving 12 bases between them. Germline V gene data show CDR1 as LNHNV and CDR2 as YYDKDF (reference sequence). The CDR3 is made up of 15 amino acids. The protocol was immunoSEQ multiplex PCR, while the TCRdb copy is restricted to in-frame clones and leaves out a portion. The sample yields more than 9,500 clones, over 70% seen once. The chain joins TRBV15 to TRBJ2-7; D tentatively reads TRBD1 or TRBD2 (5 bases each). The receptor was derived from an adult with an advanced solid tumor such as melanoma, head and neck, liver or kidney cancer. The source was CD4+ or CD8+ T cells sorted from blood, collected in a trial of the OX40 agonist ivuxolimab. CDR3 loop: CATSRVPGPTYEQYF. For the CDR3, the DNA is TGTGCCACCAGCAGAGTCCCGGGACCGACCTACGAGCAGTACTTC. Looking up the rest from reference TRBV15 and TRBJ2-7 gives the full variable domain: DAMVIQNPRYQVTQFGKPVTLSCSQTLNHNVMYWYQQKSSQAPKLLFHYYDKDFNNEADTPDNFQSRRPNTSFCFLDIRSPGLGDTAMYLCATSRVPGPTYEQYFGPGTRLTVT.